This is a list of T cell receptor beta chains from one sample in a study of shared clonotypes between healthy human individuals. Repertoires were generated with immunoSEQ multiplex PCR, while TCRdb's copy carries only in-frame clones and drops some. The table records about 1 million clones, 60% to 80% of them present only once. Sequenced sample: memory CD4+ T cells sorted from blood. The source of these receptors is a man between 18 and 29 years old in good health. CDR3s include the opening cysteine and the closing phenylalanine or tryptophan. Each record gives: clone size, D gene, V gene, J gene, CDR3 DNA, CDR3 protein. D genes are given only for firm matches. A row's size may be missing; if present it is once, few, many or a size class.

clone_size: .; d_call: TRBD1; v_call: TRBV30; j_call: TRBJ2-5; cdr3_nt: TGTGCCTTTGGATTGGGACAGGGGATGGAGACCCAGTACTTC; cdr3_aa: CAFGLGQGMETQYF
clone_size: .; d_call: TRBD1; v_call: TRBV6-1; j_call: TRBJ1-3; cdr3_nt: TGTGCCAGCAGTGTGACAGGGATCTCTGGAAACACCATATATTTT; cdr3_aa: CASSVTGISGNTIYF
clone_size: .; d_call: TRBD2; v_call: TRBV10-3; j_call: TRBJ2-2; cdr3_nt: TGTGCCATCAGTGCGAGTCATGGGGGAGGGGTTGAGACCGGGGAGCTGTTTTTT; cdr3_aa: CAISASHGGGVETGELFF
clone_size: many; d_call: TRBD2; v_call: TRBV6-1; j_call: TRBJ2-7; cdr3_nt: TGTGCCAGCATCGGACTAGCGGGAGGACGGCAGTACTTC; cdr3_aa: CASIGLAGGRQYF
clone_size: few; d_call: TRBD2; v_call: TRBV11-2; j_call: TRBJ2-5; cdr3_nt: TGTGCCAGCAGCCGCGGACTAGCGGGAGGGGAGACCCAGTACTTC; cdr3_aa: CASSRGLAGGETQYF
clone_size: .; d_call: .; v_call: TRBV10-3; j_call: TRBJ2-1; cdr3_nt: TGTGCCATCAGCGCGGGGGCCTCCTACAATGAGCAGTTCTTC; cdr3_aa: CAISAGASYNEQFF
clone_size: .; d_call: .; v_call: TRBV6-6; j_call: TRBJ1-6; cdr3_nt: TGTGCCAGCAGGCACGGGGCGCAGGATAATTCACCCCTCCACTTT; cdr3_aa: CASRHGAQDNSPLHF
clone_size: .; d_call: .; v_call: TRBV9; j_call: TRBJ1-6; cdr3_nt: TGTGCCAGCAGACCAGAGGCGACTGGAAATTCACCCCTCCACTTT; cdr3_aa: CASRPEATGNSPLHF
clone_size: .; d_call: .; v_call: TRBV28; j_call: TRBJ1-1; cdr3_nt: TGTGCCAGCAGCGGAGGGGTGTACACTGAAGCTTTCTTT; cdr3_aa: CASSGGVYTEAFF
clone_size: .; d_call: .; v_call: TRBV9; j_call: TRBJ2-3; cdr3_nt: TGTGCCAGCAGCGTAGCTCCCAGGACAGATACGCAGTATTTT; cdr3_aa: CASSVAPRTDTQYF
clone_size: .; d_call: .; v_call: TRBV19; j_call: TRBJ1-5; cdr3_nt: TGTGCCAGCGGAGTAGGAGGCAATCAGCCCCAGCATTTT; cdr3_aa: CASGVGGNQPQHF
clone_size: .; d_call: TRBD1; v_call: TRBV6-1; j_call: TRBJ1-3; cdr3_nt: TGTGCCAGCAGTCGGGACAGCGTCTCTGGAAACACCATATATTTT; cdr3_aa: CASSRDSVSGNTIYF
clone_size: few; d_call: TRBD2; v_call: TRBV27; j_call: TRBJ2-1; cdr3_nt: TGTGCCAGCAGTTTTTGGAGCGGGACCTTGAATGAGCAGTTCTTC; cdr3_aa: CASSFWSGTLNEQFF
clone_size: once; d_call: .; v_call: TRBV5-8; j_call: TRBJ1-2; cdr3_nt: TGTGCCAGCAGCCCCCGGAACTATGGCTACACCTTC; cdr3_aa: CASSPRNYGYTF
clone_size: .; d_call: .; v_call: TRBV7-2; j_call: TRBJ2-5; cdr3_nt: TGTGCCAGCAGCTCCGACCAATCTCAGAGGCAGACCCAGTACTTC; cdr3_aa: CASSSDQSQRQTQYF
clone_size: many; d_call: .; v_call: TRBV6-6; j_call: TRBJ2-5; cdr3_nt: TGTGCCAGCAGGACGGGCGGCTACCAAGAGACCCAGTACTTC; cdr3_aa: CASRTGGYQETQYF
clone_size: .; d_call: TRBD1; v_call: TRBV28; j_call: TRBJ1-5; cdr3_nt: TGTGCCAGCAGTCCGGGACAGCGCAATCAGCCCCAGCATTTT; cdr3_aa: CASSPGQRNQPQHF
clone_size: few; d_call: .; v_call: TRBV4-3; j_call: TRBJ2-1; cdr3_nt: TGCGCCAGCAGCCAGCTAAAGCAGTTCTTC; cdr3_aa: CASSQLKQFF
clone_size: .; d_call: .; v_call: TRBV7-2; j_call: TRBJ1-2; cdr3_nt: TGTGCCAGCAGCTCCCTGGCGGGGGGGAACTATGGCTACACCTTC; cdr3_aa: CASSSLAGGNYGYTF
clone_size: few; d_call: TRBD1; v_call: TRBV19; j_call: TRBJ1-1; cdr3_nt: TGTGCCAGTAGTATAGGCAGGGACAGCTCGAACACTGAAGCTTTCTTT; cdr3_aa: CASSIGRDSSNTEAFF
clone_size: .; d_call: .; v_call: TRBV18; j_call: TRBJ1-6; cdr3_nt: TGTGCCAGCTCACCCCAGGGGAATTCACCCCTCCACTTT; cdr3_aa: CASSPQGNSPLHF
clone_size: few; d_call: TRBD2; v_call: TRBV29-1; j_call: TRBJ2-7; cdr3_nt: TGCAGCGTTGAAGTCCCACCGGGGACTAGCGGGTACACTCCCTACGAGCAGTACTTC; cdr3_aa: CSVEVPPGTSGYTPYEQYF
clone_size: .; d_call: TRBD2; v_call: TRBV6-1; j_call: TRBJ2-1; cdr3_nt: TGTGCCAGCAGTGAACCGGGACTAGCGGGTCTATCCCTGTTCTTC; cdr3_aa: CASSEPGLAGLSLFF
clone_size: .; d_call: TRBD1; v_call: TRBV6-5; j_call: TRBJ1-4; cdr3_nt: TGTGCGGAGGGGGCGGGCGAAAAACTGTTTTTT; cdr3_aa: CAEGAGEKLFF
clone_size: .; d_call: .; v_call: TRBV6-4; j_call: TRBJ1-6; cdr3_nt: TGTGCCAGCAGTGACTCCAGAAATTCACCCCTCCACTTT; cdr3_aa: CASSDSRNSPLHF
clone_size: .; d_call: .; v_call: TRBV5-4; j_call: TRBJ2-7; cdr3_nt: TGTGCCAGCAGCTTGAGTCAGTTAGCCTACGAGCAGTACTTC; cdr3_aa: CASSLSQLAYEQYF
clone_size: .; d_call: .; v_call: TRBV6-1; j_call: TRBJ2-7; cdr3_nt: TGTGCCAGCAGCGCCCTAGCGAACCTAGGGAACGAGCAGTACTTC; cdr3_aa: CASSALANLGNEQYF
clone_size: .; d_call: .; v_call: TRBV2; j_call: TRBJ2-2; cdr3_nt: TGTGCCAGCAGTGTGTTAGGGACGACCGGGGAGCTGTTTTTT; cdr3_aa: CASSVLGTTGELFF
clone_size: .; d_call: .; v_call: TRBV6-1; j_call: TRBJ1-1; cdr3_nt: TGTGCCAGCAGTACCATTAGAACGGACACTGAAGCTTTCTTT; cdr3_aa: CASSTIRTDTEAFF
clone_size: .; d_call: TRBD2; v_call: TRBV2; j_call: TRBJ2-3; cdr3_nt: TGTGCCAGCAGTGAATCTAGCCTAGCGGGGGGATCTACGCAGTATTTT; cdr3_aa: CASSESSLAGGSTQYF
clone_size: .; d_call: .; v_call: TRBV5-1; j_call: TRBJ2-4; cdr3_nt: TGCGCCAGCAGCTTGGCCACGGGGATCAAAAACATTCAGTACTTC; cdr3_aa: CASSLATGIKNIQYF
clone_size: .; d_call: .; v_call: TRBV4-1; j_call: TRBJ1-2; cdr3_nt: TGCGCCAGCAGCCAAGATCGGGGGGATCGGGGCACCTTC; cdr3_aa: CASSQDRGDRGTF
clone_size: .; d_call: TRBD2; v_call: TRBV10-3; j_call: TRBJ2-7; cdr3_nt: TGTGCCATTTCGGGACTAGCGGGTACTCTTACCTACGAGCAGTACTTC; cdr3_aa: CAISGLAGTLTYEQYF
clone_size: .; d_call: .; v_call: TRBV19; j_call: TRBJ1-2; cdr3_nt: TGTGCCAGTAGCCCAGCAGGACAGTCCTATGGCTACACCTTC; cdr3_aa: CASSPAGQSYGYTF
clone_size: .; d_call: .; v_call: TRBV9; j_call: TRBJ1-3; cdr3_nt: TGTGCCAGCCCTAAAAGAGCCGGGTTACCAGGAAACACCATATATTTT; cdr3_aa: CASPKRAGLPGNTIYF
clone_size: .; d_call: .; v_call: TRBV4-3; j_call: TRBJ2-7; cdr3_nt: TGCGCCAGCAGCCAAGCCGCCGACAGTTATTTCTACGAGCAGTACTTC; cdr3_aa: CASSQAADSYFYEQYF
clone_size: .; d_call: TRBD1; v_call: TRBV5-1; j_call: TRBJ1-4; cdr3_nt: TGCGCCAGCAGCCCCGGGACAGGAGTAGGCAGTGGTGAAAAACTGTTTTTT; cdr3_aa: CASSPGTGVGSGEKLFF
clone_size: .; d_call: TRBD1; v_call: TRBV11-2; j_call: TRBJ2-5; cdr3_nt: TGTGCCAGCAGCAAGAACAGGGGCGGCGGGACCCAGTACTTC; cdr3_aa: CASSKNRGGGTQYF
clone_size: .; d_call: TRBD2; v_call: TRBV7-9; j_call: TRBJ2-7; cdr3_nt: TGTGCCAGCAGCTTAGGAGGGACTAGATCCGGCGAGCAGTACTTC; cdr3_aa: CASSLGGTRSGEQYF
clone_size: .; d_call: TRBD1; v_call: TRBV19; j_call: TRBJ1-5; cdr3_nt: TGTGCCAGTAGTATACTATGGACAGGGGGCAGCCAGCCCCAGCATTTT; cdr3_aa: CASSILWTGGSQPQHF
clone_size: .; d_call: TRBD1; v_call: TRBV7-2; j_call: TRBJ1-6; cdr3_nt: TGTGCCAGCAGCCCTGGGACAGGGGGTAGTAATTCACCCCTCCACTTT; cdr3_aa: CASSPGTGGSNSPLHF
clone_size: .; d_call: .; v_call: TRBV19; j_call: TRBJ1-2; cdr3_nt: TGTGCCAGTAGTATCGACAGAACCTCGTATGGCTACACCTTC; cdr3_aa: CASSIDRTSYGYTF
clone_size: .; d_call: .; v_call: TRBV12-5; j_call: TRBJ2-3; cdr3_nt: TGTGCTAGTGGTTTGGGGGTAGTGGATACAGATACGCAGTATTTT; cdr3_aa: CASGLGVVDTDTQYF
clone_size: once; d_call: TRBD1; v_call: TRBV7-8; j_call: TRBJ1-1; cdr3_nt: TGTGCCAGCAGCGTTAGGACAGGGGAGAGGAGGGGCTCTGAAGCTTTCTTT; cdr3_aa: CASSVRTGERRGSEAFF
clone_size: .; d_call: .; v_call: TRBV30; j_call: TRBJ2-4; cdr3_nt: TGTGCCTGCAGGGTAAACAAAAACATTCAGTACTTC; cdr3_aa: CACRVNKNIQYF
clone_size: .; d_call: .; v_call: TRBV20-1; j_call: TRBJ2-4; cdr3_nt: TGCAGTGCTAGAGACCCTGGCATTCAGTACTTC; cdr3_aa: CSARDPGIQYF
clone_size: .; d_call: .; v_call: TRBV6-1; j_call: TRBJ1-1; cdr3_nt: TGTGCCAGCAGCGCGGGACACTTGGAAGCTTTCTTT; cdr3_aa: CASSAGHLEAFF
clone_size: many; d_call: .; v_call: TRBV5-1; j_call: TRBJ2-3; cdr3_nt: TGCGCCAGCAGCGCAGGGACTCCCCGAGGGGATACGCAGTATTTT; cdr3_aa: CASSAGTPRGDTQYF